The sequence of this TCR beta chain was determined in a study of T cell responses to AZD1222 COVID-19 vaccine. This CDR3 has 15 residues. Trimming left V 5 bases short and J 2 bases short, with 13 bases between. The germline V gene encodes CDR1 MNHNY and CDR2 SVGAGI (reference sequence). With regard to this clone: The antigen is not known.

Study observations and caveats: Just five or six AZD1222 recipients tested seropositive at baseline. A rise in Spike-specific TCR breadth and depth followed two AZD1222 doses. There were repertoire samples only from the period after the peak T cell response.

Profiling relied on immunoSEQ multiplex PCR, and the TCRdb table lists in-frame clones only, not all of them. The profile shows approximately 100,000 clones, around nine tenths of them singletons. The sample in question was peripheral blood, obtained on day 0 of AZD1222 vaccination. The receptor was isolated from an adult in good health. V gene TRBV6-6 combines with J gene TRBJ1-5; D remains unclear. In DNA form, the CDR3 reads TGTGCCAGCAGTCTACCTAGGGATGGCAATCAGCCCCAGCATTTT. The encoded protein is CASSLPRDGNQPQHF.